Each of the 11 T cell receptor beta chains below was sequenced from the same sample in a study of blood T cell repertoires in COVID-19. Sequenced by immunoSEQ multiplex PCR; TCRdb stores in-frame clones only, minus some. The sample has approximately 16,000 clones, 70% to 90% seen once. Sequencing was performed on peripheral blood. All receptors derive from a woman between 65 and 79 years old in a cohort sampled during active or convalescent COVID-19.

The CDR3 is CASRNRGTEAFF. CDR3 DNA sequence: TGTGCCAGCAGGAACAGGGGCACTGAAGCTTTCTTT. The V and J genes are TRBV2 and TRBJ1-1; 7 bases fit TRBD1. Germline V CDR1 and CDR2: SNHLY, FYNNEI. The CDR3 is 12 amino acids. Trimming took 6 bases from V and 4 from J; bases not matched to a gene: 2.

The chain joins TRBV4-3 to TRBJ2-3; 11 bases agree with TRBD2. Germline V lookup: CDR1 LGHNA, CDR2 YSLEER. V lost 1 base, J lost 4 bases, and 1 base stayed unmatched. The CDR3 spans 15 residues. CDR3 DNA sequence: TGCGCCAGCAGCCAAGTACTAGCGGGGGCAGATACGCAGTATTTT. Protein product: CASSQVLAGADTQYF.

The count of this clone is one. This rearrangement joins TRBV30 to TRBJ2-1; a possible D gene is TRBD1 (5 bases). Germline CDR1 is GTSNPN and CDR2 is SVGIG (reference sequence). Between the trimmed V and J ends, which lost 2 bases and 3 bases, there was a span of 14 bases. The CDR3 is 15 residues long. This CDR3 is CAWSPPGLLYNEQFF. The DNA of the CDR3 is TGTGCCTGGAGTCCCCCAGGGCTCCTCTACAATGAGCAGTTCTTC.

The V and J genes are TRBV28 and TRBJ1-1; possibly TRBD1 for D (5 bases). The CDR3 length is 17 residues. The V gene's germline CDR1 is MDHEN and CDR2 SYDVKM. V lost 5 bases and J 0 bases, leaving 19 bases between the germline ends. CDR3 in DNA: TGTGCCAGCAGTGCGCGGGGCGGCAGTAGGATGAACACTGAAGCTTTCTTT. This encodes CASSARGGSRMNTEAFF.

Here the CDR3 reads CAWNVAGRDSPLHF. CDR3 nucleotide sequence: TGTGCCTGGAATGTAGCAGGGAGGGATTCACCCCTCCACTTT. The genes are TRBV30 and TRBJ1-6; a possible D gene is TRBD1 (5 bases). V was pared by 4 bases and J by 8 bases, with 15 bases between. CDR1 GTSNPN and CDR2 SVGIG come from the germline V gene (reference sequence). The CDR3 is 14 amino acids.

The V call is TRBV5-4, the J call TRBJ2-1; D perhaps matches TRBD2 (7 bases). The CDR3 extends over 15 amino acids. Germline values: CDR1 SGHNT, CDR2 YYREEE (reference sequence). The V and J ends lost 5 bases and 5 bases respectively, with 17 bases between them. The DNA of the CDR3 is TGTGCCAGCAGAATGGGGCGGGGGACAAACAATGAGCAGTTCTTC. Translating gives CASRMGRGTNNEQFF.

V and J are TRBV11-3 and TRBJ2-1; 11 bases map to TRBD2. CDR3 length: 15 residues. Germline V gene sequence: CDR1 SGHNT, CDR2 YENEEA. J lost 1 base, V lost 6 bases, and 2 bases had no gene match. The CDR3 nucleotides are TGTGCCAGCAGTAGCGGGGGGGGATCCTACAATGAGCAGTTCTTC. Amino acid sequence: CASSSGGGSYNEQFF.

The chain is built from TRBV7-2 and TRBJ2-7; D remains ambiguous. This CDR3 comprises 14 residues. Looked up from germline, CDR1 is SGHTA and CDR2 is FQGNSA. Trimming pared 1 base from V and 3 bases from J, leaving 10 bases between. The CDR3 is CASSLVGGIYEQYF. CDR3 DNA: TGTGCCAGCAGCTTAGTCGGCGGAATCTACGAGCAGTACTTC. Combining the CDR3 with reference TRBV7-2 and TRBJ2-7 gives the whole variable domain GAGVSQSPSNKVTEKGKDVELRCDPISGHTALYWYRQSLGQGLEFLIYFQGNSAPDKSGLPSDRFSAERTGGSVSTLTIQRTQQEDSAVYLCASSLVGGIYEQYFGPGTRLTVT.

The gene calls are TRBV2 and TRBJ2-5; perhaps TRBD1 as D (6 bases). Trimming removed 8 bases at V and 5 bases at J, with 21 bases between. The length of the CDR3 is 15 residues. CDR1 and CDR2 from the germline V gene are SNHLY and FYNNEI. This chain's CDR3 is CASVRDRKKTETQYF. In DNA, the CDR3 is TGTGCCAGCGTGAGAGACAGGAAAAAAACGGAGACCCAGTACTTC.

V gene TRBV4-1 combines with J gene TRBJ1-5, with 9 bases aligning to TRBD1. V shed 4 bases and J 5 bases; nucleotides not matched to a gene: 6. The germline gives CDR1 MGHRA, CDR2 YSYEKL. The CDR3 spans 15 residues. The CDR3 bases are TGCGCCAGCAGCCTGAGACGACAGGGGGATCAGCCCCAGCATTTT. The encoded protein is CASSLRRQGDQPQHF.

CDR3 bases: TGCGCCAGCATGAAGTCCGGCGGGGGCCGCTACAGGAACACTGAAGCTTTCTTT. Translated: CASMKSGGGRYRNTEAFF. The chain couples TRBV5-1 to TRBJ1-1; D perhaps matches TRBD1 (6 bases). Per germline, CDR1 SGHRS and CDR2 YFSETQ. V lost 6 bases, J lost 1 base, and 25 bases lay in between. CDR3 length: 18 amino acids.